The clone carrying this TCR beta chain was found a few times. Antigen specificity is unknown. The data derive from a study of response to subunit inactivated influenza vaccine. Whole-study results and caveats: The authors proposed limited new T cell recruitment per seasonal influenza vaccination.

TCRdb independently ran MiXCR on the RT-PCR reads; one entry per CDR3 protein. The sample lists more than 600,000 distinct CDR3 sequences, around 18% occurring once. The trim removed 6 bases at V and 6 bases at J, leaving 5 bases unmatched. The CDR3 sequence is 14 residues long. Sequencing was performed on PBMCs from blood, taken roughly 5 days after vaccination. The receptor's source is a man aged 45-60 years who received an inactivated influenza vaccine. The V and J genes are TRBV12-3 or TRBV12-4 and TRBJ1-6, with TRBD1 matching 7 bases. For the CDR3, the DNA is TGTGCCAGCAGACAGGGGAGTCCTAATTCACCCCTCCACTTT. Its translation is CASRQGSPNSPLHF.